This note documents a single T cell receptor beta chain sequence. Antigen: not known. CDR1 and CDR2 (germline): SGHNT, YYREEE (reference sequence). The CDR3 is 13 residues long. The V end was cut by 1 base, the J end by 8 bases, with 10 bases between. These data are taken from a study of T cell responses to AZD1222 COVID-19 vaccine. Analysis merged second doses at about 4 or about 12 weeks. Study outcomes and limitations: Only a handful of people who got AZD1222 tested seropositive at baseline. A mostly white British donor set with more females was recruited, and clonal diversity was possibly underestimated. Spike-specific TCR breadth and depth rose after two AZD1222 doses.

The assay was immunoSEQ multiplex PCR, and TCRdb's table has in-frame clones only and misses some. The table shows 110,000 or so clones, with approximately 89% occurring only once. The chain is built from TRBV5-4 and TRBJ2-1; no definite D call. This receptor was obtained from an adult who received the AZD1222 COVID-19 vaccine. The source was peripheral blood, collected 28 days after the second AZD1222 dose. In DNA form, the CDR3 reads TGTGCCAGCAGCTTGACCCCTCTGTATGAGCAGTTCTTC. Translating it yields CASSLTPLYEQFF.